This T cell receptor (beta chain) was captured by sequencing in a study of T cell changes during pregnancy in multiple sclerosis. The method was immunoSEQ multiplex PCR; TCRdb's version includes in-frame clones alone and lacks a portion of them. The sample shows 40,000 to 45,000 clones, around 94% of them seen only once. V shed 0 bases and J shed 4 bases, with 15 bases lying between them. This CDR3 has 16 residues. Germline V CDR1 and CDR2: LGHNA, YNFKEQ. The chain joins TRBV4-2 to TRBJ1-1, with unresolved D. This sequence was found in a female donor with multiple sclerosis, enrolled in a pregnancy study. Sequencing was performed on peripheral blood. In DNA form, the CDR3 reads TGTGCCAGCAGCCAAGATAGGCCAGGAGGAGGCACTGAAGCTTTCTTT. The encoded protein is CASSQDRPGGGTEAFF.